The present TCR beta chain was sequenced within a study of Graves' ophthalmopathy and Graves' hyperthyroidism. Whole-study findings and limits: Discrimination between ophthalmopathy and stable hyperthyroidism by a 13-signature model showed approximately 89% sensitivity and 70% to 82% specificity. Blood also held most thyroid clonotypes expanded above 0.001 frequency.

Trimming took off 7 bases at V and 4 bases at J, with 13 bases between the two ends. This CDR3 has 13 amino acids. Germline loops: CDR1 MNHEY, CDR2 SVGEGT. This clonotype was seen at least ten times. What it binds is not known. The authors amplified TCR beta CDR3 regions, and they did so from RNA transcripts for repertoire sequencing. HTBI-primed first-round RT-PCR preceded second-round multiplex PCR. TCRdb called the multiplex PCR reads again in MiXCR, with one record for every CDR3 protein. The data contain 400,000 or so distinct CDR3 sequences, 15% to 17% of them singletons. The clonotype was recovered from a woman younger than 30 with stable Graves' hyperthyroidism. The sequencing sample was made of peripheral blood. The chain joins TRBV6-2 or TRBV6-3 to TRBJ1-2; D possibly corresponds to TRBD1 (5 bases). The CDR3 protein is CASTDRQIYGYTF. CDR3 nucleotides: TGTGCCAGCACTGACCGACAGATCTATGGCTACACCTTC.